Below are 22 T cell receptor beta chains sequenced from a single sample in a study of blood T cells in healthy people across ages. Then a second PCR, running roughly 7 to 11 cycles, was carried out with a sample-barcoded 5' primer and a J-beta primer mix. TCRdb itself ran the 5' RACE reads through MiXCR, one entry per CDR3 protein. This repertoire shows approximately 600,000 distinct CDR3 sequences, under 70% found once; its top ten account for 30% to 40%. What was sequenced was blood. These receptors were taken from a man aged 60 to 75 in good health.

CDR3 sequence reads: CSAPRLATDTQYF. The CDR3 DNA reads TGCAGTGCTCCCCGGCTCGCCACAGATACGCAGTATTTT. The chain has TRBV20-1 and TRBJ2-3; no definite D call. Germline lookup yields CDR1 DFQATT and CDR2 SNEGSKA (reference sequence). V lost 5 bases to trimming and J lost 2 bases, with 11 bases between them. CDR3 size: 13 residues.

This chain's CDR3 is CASSQVGQSYGYTF. The CDR3 region has the DNA TGTGCCAGCAGCCAAGTGGGCCAGAGCTATGGCTACACCTTC. This chain uses TRBV4-2 with TRBJ1-2, with D unresolved. The germline V and J ends were trimmed by 1 base and 4 bases, with 10 bases remaining between them. This CDR3 contains 14 residues. Looked up from germline, CDR1 is LGHNA and CDR2 is YNFKEQ.

This clonotype was observed a handful of times. The chain couples TRBV4-2 to TRBJ2-1; possible D gene TRBD2, 6 bases. Germline lookup yields CDR1 LGHNA and CDR2 YNFKEQ. The ends were cut back, 0 bases at V and 9 bases at J, with 9 bases in the middle. The CDR3 consists of 13 residues. CDR3 sequence reads: CASSQDPGGEQFF. The CDR3 nucleotides are TGTGCCAGCAGCCAAGATCCCGGGGGTGAGCAGTTCTTC.

This chain connects TRBV20-1 to TRBJ2-5; 7 bases agree with TRBD1. The tail of the sequence fits TRBJ2-7 better, so the J call may be wrong. The length of the CDR3 is 15 residues. Per the germline V gene, CDR1 is DFQATT and CDR2 is SNEGSKA (reference sequence). CDR3 nucleotide sequence: TGCAGTGCTAGAGACCCCAGACAGGGTGACGGCGAGCAGTACTTC. Protein: CSARDPRQGDGEQYF.

The V and J genes are TRBV5-1 and TRBJ2-3; TRBD1 matches at 9 bases. Unmatched junction bases numbered 3, after V lost 5 bases and J lost 2 bases. Germline V CDR1 and CDR2: SGHRS, YFSETQ. The CDR3 consists of 14 residues. Written as DNA, the CDR3 is TGCGCCAGCAGTGGACAGGGGAACACAGATACGCAGTATTTT. Translated, it gives CASSGQGNTDTQYF.

V usage is TRBV25-1 and J usage is TRBJ2-5, with a tentative D call TRBD1 (5 bases). This CDR3 spans 14 amino acids. Germline V gene sequence: CDR1 MGHDK, CDR2 SYGVNS. V gave up 4 bases and J gave up 5 bases, with 14 bases separating them. The CDR3 reads CASSGPPGFETQYF. The CDR3 DNA sequence: TGTGCCAGCAGTGGCCCACCAGGGTTTGAGACCCAGTACTTC. Complete variable domain (other parts from reference TRBV25-1 and TRBJ2-5): EADIYQTPRYLVIGTGKKITLECSQTMGHDKMYWYQQDPGMELHLIHYSYGVNSTEKGDLSSESTVSRIRTEHFPLTLESARPSHTSQYLCASSGPPGFETQYFGPGTRLLVL.

The rearrangement links TRBV5-6 to TRBJ2-3; 13 positions match TRBD2. CDR1 SGHDT and CDR2 YYEEEE come from the germline V gene. V shed 2 bases and J 2 bases; nucleotides not matched to a gene: 5. The CDR3 consists of 17 residues. CDR3 loop: CASSFGLAGAITDTQYF. Written as DNA, the CDR3 is TGTGCCAGCAGCTTCGGACTAGCGGGGGCCATCACAGATACGCAGTATTTT.

This clonotype was found once. This chain connects TRBV19 to TRBJ2-1, with 7 bases aligning to TRBD2. This CDR3 comprises 15 residues. The trim removed 2 bases at V and 2 bases at J, leaving 3 bases unmatched. Germline V gene lookup returns CDR1 LNHDA and CDR2 SQIVND (reference sequence). As DNA, the CDR3 is TGTGCCAGTAGTATAAACGGACTAGCCTACAATGAGCAGTTCTTC. This codes for CASSINGLAYNEQFF.

The chain employs TRBV4-1 and TRBJ1-2; D possibly corresponds to TRBD1 (5 bases). V lost 3 bases and J lost 2, with 10 bases in between. CDR3 length: 14 amino acids. CDR1 MGHRA and CDR2 YSYEKL come from the germline V gene. For the CDR3, the DNA is TGCGCCAGCAGCCAGTTAGGGGACAACTATGGCTACACCTTC. Translated, it gives CASSQLGDNYGYTF.

The V and J genes are TRBV6-1 and TRBJ1-6; 8 nucleotides match TRBD1. Germline values: CDR1 MNHNS, CDR2 SASEGT. This CDR3 spans 15 amino acids. V dropped 6 bases and J dropped 9; count of bases not matched to a gene: 10. DNA for the CDR3: TGTGCCAGCAGCCCCATAGGACAGGGCGCTTCACCCCTCCACTTT. It codes for CASSPIGQGASPLHF.

The chain has TRBV20-1 and TRBJ2-1, with a weak D call TRBD1 (5 bases). The CDR3 contains 14 residues. The V gene lost 6 bases and the J gene lost 4 bases, with 16 bases spanning the gap. Germline CDR1 DFQATT, CDR2 SNEGSKA (reference sequence). The CDR3 coding sequence is TGCAGTGCCCCTAGGGGTCACTGGTACAATGAGCAGTTCTTC. It specifies CSAPRGHWYNEQFF.

The chain couples TRBV15 to TRBJ2-2; the D gene is possibly TRBD1 (6 bases). Trimming left V 1 base short and J 2 bases short, with 14 bases between. Germline CDR1 reads LNHNV; CDR2 reads YYDKDF (reference sequence). The CDR3 runs 17 residues. Written as DNA, the CDR3 is TGTGCCACCAGCAGAGCTACAGGGCCGGTCAACACCGGGGAGCTGTTTTTT. This sequence encodes CATSRATGPVNTGELFF.

The rearrangement joins TRBV4-2 to TRBJ2-1, with a weak D call TRBD2 (6 bases). Germline assignment: CDR1 LGHNA and CDR2 YNFKEQ. V gave up 4 bases and J gave up 5 bases, with 9 bases separating them. The CDR3 length is 13 residues. The CDR3 DNA reads as TGTGCCAGCAGCCGGGACTCTAACAATGAGCAGTTCTTC. Protein sequence: CASSRDSNNEQFF.

This clonotype was recorded once. The rearrangement links TRBV5-5 to TRBJ1-2; no clear D. V was shortened by 5 bases and J by 2 bases, with 10 bases between the two germline ends. This CDR3 has 13 residues. Germline V gives CDR1 SGHKS, CDR2 YYEKEE (reference sequence). The CDR3 DNA is TGTGCCAGCAGTGTGAATGGGAACTATGGCTACACCTTC. Protein sequence: CASSVNGNYGYTF.

V and J are TRBV7-6 and TRBJ2-3; D call uncertain. Trimming took 4 bases from V and 2 from J, leaving 10 bases between them. The germline V gene has CDR1 SGHVS and CDR2 FNYEAQ. The CDR3 extends over 14 amino acids. CDR3 residues: CASSYYENTDTQYF. CDR3 bases: TGTGCCAGCAGCTACTACGAGAACACAGATACGCAGTATTTT. Filled out from reference TRBV7-6 and TRBJ2-3, the complete variable domain reads GAGVSQSPRYKVTKRGQDVALRCDPISGHVSLYWYRQALGQGPEFLTYFNYEAQQDKSGLPNDRFSAERPEGSISTLTIQRTEQRDSAMYRCASSYYENTDTQYFGPGTRLTVL.

This clonotype was observed a handful of times. V and J are TRBV20-1 and TRBJ2-1; D perhaps matches TRBD1 (6 bases). The length of the CDR3 is 17 residues. The germline CDR1 and CDR2 sequences are DFQATT and SNEGSKA (reference sequence). Deletions cut 1 base from V and 4 bases from J, with 20 bases between. The CDR3 loop is CSARGDRQATPYNEQFF. CDR3 nucleotides: TGCAGTGCTAGAGGGGACCGACAGGCCACCCCTTACAATGAGCAGTTCTTC.

The rearrangement links TRBV27 to TRBJ1-4; TRBD1 is a possible D gene (5 bases). The germline V and J ends were trimmed by 5 bases and 2 bases, with 9 bases remaining between them. Germline CDR1 is MNHEY and CDR2 is SMNVEV (reference sequence). CDR3 length: 14 residues. The CDR3 sequence is CASSRSGTNEKLFF. Here the CDR3 DNA reads TGTGCCAGCAGTCGTTCAGGGACTAATGAAAAACTGTTTTTT.

The chain carries TRBV29-1 and TRBJ2-5, with a weak D call TRBD2 (5 bases). Trimming removed 5 bases at V and 3 bases at J, with 22 bases between. Germline CDR1 is SQVTM and CDR2 is ANQGSEA. The length of the CDR3 is 16 residues. CDR3 region: CSVHSDWAWGKETQYF. CDR3 bases: TGCAGCGTTCACTCGGACTGGGCGTGGGGAAAAGAGACCCAGTACTTC.

This clonotype appeared once. V gene TRBV6-5 combines with J gene TRBJ2-2, with TRBD2 identical over 10 bases. The CDR3 consists of 15 residues. Looked up from germline, CDR1 is MNHEY and CDR2 is SVGAGI. The V segment lost 0 bases and the J segment 6 bases; nucleotides outside the gene matches: 1. This CDR3 is CASSYSGLAAGELFF. CDR3 nucleotides: TGTGCCAGCAGTTACTCCGGACTAGCGGCCGGGGAGCTGTTTTTT.

A few counts support this clonotype. V and J are TRBV18 and TRBJ2-5, with 8 bases matching TRBD2. V lost 6 bases to trimming and J lost 2 bases; unmatched junction nucleotides: 5. The CDR3 spans 14 residues. Germline CDR1 KGHSH, CDR2 LQKENI. The CDR3 sequence: CASSRLANQETQYF. CDR3 DNA: TGTGCCAGCTCCCGACTAGCGAATCAAGAGACCCAGTACTTC.

The V call is TRBV6-6, the J call TRBJ2-5; the D is unclear. CDR3 length: 13 residues. V lost 6 bases and J lost 5, with 13 bases in between. The V gene's germline CDR1 is MNHNY and CDR2 SVGAGI (reference sequence). CDR3 loop: CASRSTLGETQYF. CDR3 in DNA: TGTGCCAGCAGGTCCACCCTGGGGGAGACCCAGTACTTC.

This chain joins TRBV20-1 and TRBJ2-7; 10 nucleotides match TRBD2. The CDR3 covers 13 residues. Germline CDR1 reads DFQATT; CDR2 reads SNEGSKA (reference sequence). Trimming took 7 bases from V and 5 from J; bases not matched to a gene: 8. Here the CDR3 DNA reads TGCAGTGGAGAGCGGGGGGGCGCGGACGAGCAGTACTTC. Protein product: CSGERGGADEQYF.